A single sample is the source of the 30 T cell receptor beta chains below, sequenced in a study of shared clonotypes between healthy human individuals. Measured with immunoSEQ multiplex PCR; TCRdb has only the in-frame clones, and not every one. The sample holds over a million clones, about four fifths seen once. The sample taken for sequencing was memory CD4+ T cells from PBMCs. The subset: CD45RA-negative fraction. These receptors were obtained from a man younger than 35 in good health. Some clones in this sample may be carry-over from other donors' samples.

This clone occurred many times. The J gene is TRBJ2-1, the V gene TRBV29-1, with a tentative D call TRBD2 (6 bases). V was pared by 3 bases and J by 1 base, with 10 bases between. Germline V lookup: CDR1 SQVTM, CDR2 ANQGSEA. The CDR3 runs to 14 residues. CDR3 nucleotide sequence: TGCAGCGTTGACGGCGGGATGTCCTACAATGAGCAGTTCTTC. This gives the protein CSVDGGMSYNEQFF.

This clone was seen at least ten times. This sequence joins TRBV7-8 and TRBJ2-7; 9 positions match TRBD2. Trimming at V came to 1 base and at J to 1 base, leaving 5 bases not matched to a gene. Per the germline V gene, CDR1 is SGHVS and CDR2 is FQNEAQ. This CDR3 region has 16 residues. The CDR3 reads CASSLGYTSGSYEQYF. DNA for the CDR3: TGTGCCAGCAGCTTAGGTTACACTAGCGGGTCCTACGAGCAGTACTTC.

In nucleotides, the CDR3 is TGTGCCAGCAGTGCAGCCAGATACAATGAGCAGTTCTTC. This translates into CASSAARYNEQFF. This rearrangement joins TRBV7-2 to TRBJ2-1; no definite D call. The V end was cut by 6 bases, the J end by 4 bases, with 10 bases between. Germline CDR1 is SGHTA and CDR2 is FQGNSA. The CDR3 is 13 residues long.

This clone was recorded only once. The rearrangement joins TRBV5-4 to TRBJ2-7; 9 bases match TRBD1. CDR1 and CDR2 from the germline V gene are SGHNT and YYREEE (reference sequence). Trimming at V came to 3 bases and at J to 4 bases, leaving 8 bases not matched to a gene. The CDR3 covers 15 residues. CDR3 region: CASSWGQGGLYEQYF. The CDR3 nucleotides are TGTGCCAGCAGCTGGGGACAGGGTGGCTTATACGAGCAGTACTTC.

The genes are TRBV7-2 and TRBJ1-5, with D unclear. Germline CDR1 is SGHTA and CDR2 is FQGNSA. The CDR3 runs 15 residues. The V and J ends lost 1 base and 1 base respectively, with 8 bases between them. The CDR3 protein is CASSLGLWSNQPQHF. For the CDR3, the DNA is TGTGCCAGCAGCTTAGGGTTGTGGAGCAATCAGCCCCAGCATTTT. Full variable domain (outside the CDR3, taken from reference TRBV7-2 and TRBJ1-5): GAGVSQSPSNKVTEKGKDVELRCDPISGHTALYWYRQSLGQGLEFLIYFQGNSAPDKSGLPSDRFSAERTGGSVSTLTIQRTQQEDSAVYLCASSLGLWSNQPQHFGDGTRLSIL.

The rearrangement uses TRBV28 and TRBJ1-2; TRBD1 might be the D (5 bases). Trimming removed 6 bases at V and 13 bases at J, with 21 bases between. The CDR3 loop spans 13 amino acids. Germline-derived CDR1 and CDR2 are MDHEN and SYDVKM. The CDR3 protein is CASSKIGTVPGTF. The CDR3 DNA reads TGTGCCAGCAGCAAAATAGGGACGGTACCTGGCACCTTC.

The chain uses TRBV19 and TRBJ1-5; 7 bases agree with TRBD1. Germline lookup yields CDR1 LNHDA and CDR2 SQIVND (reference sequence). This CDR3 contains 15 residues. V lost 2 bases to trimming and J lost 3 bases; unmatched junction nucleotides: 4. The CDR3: CASSIRQGDNQPQHF. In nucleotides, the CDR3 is TGTGCCAGTAGTATACGACAGGGAGACAATCAGCCCCAGCATTTT.

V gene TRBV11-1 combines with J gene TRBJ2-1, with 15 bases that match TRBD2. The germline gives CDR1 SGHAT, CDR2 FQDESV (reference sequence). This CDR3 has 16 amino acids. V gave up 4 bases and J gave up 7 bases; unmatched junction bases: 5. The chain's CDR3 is CASSSSGTSGRNEQFF. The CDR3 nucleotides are TGTGCCAGCAGCTCATCCGGGACTAGCGGGAGGAATGAGCAGTTCTTC.

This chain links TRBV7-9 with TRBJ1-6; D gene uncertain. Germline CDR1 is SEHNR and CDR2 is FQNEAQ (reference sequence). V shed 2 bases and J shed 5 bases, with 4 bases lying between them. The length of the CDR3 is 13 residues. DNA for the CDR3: TGTGCCAGCAGCTTAAGGGATAATTCACCCCTCCACTTT. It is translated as CASSLRDNSPLHF.

As DNA, the CDR3 is TGTGCCAGCAGCCCCCAAAACGTGAATGAGCAGTTCTTC. This codes for CASSPQNVNEQFF. This sequence joins TRBV7-3 and TRBJ2-1; D is uncertain. This CDR3 is built from 13 residues. Trimming left V 5 bases short and J 7 bases short, with 12 bases between. The germline CDR1 and CDR2 sequences are SGHTA and FQGTGA.

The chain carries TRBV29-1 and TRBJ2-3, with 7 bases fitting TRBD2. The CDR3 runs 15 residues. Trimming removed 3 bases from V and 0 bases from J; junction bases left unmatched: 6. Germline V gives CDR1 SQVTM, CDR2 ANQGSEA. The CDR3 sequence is CSVDGLAVSTDTQYF. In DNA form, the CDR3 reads TGCAGCGTTGACGGGCTAGCGGTCAGCACAGATACGCAGTATTTT.

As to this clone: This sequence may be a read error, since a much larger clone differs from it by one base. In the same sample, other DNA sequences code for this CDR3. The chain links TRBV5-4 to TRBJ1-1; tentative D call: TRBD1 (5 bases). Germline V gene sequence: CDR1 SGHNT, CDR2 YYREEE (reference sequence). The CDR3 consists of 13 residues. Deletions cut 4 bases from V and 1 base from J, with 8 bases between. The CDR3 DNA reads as TGTGCCAGCAGCCCCGGACAGAACACTGAAGCTTTCTTT. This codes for CASSPGQNTEAFF.

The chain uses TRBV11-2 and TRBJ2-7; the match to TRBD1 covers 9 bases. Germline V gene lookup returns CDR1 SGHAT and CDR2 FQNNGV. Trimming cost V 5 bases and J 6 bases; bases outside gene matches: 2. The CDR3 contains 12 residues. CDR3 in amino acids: CASSRQGGEQYF. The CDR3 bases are TGTGCCAGCAGCCGACAGGGGGGCGAGCAGTACTTC.

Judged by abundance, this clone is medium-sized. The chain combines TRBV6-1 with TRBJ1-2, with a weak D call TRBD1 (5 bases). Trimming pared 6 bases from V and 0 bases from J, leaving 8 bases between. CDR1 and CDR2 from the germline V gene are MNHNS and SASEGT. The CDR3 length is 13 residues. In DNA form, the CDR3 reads TGTGCCAGCAGCGCGACAGCTAACTATGGCTACACCTTC. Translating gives CASSATANYGYTF.

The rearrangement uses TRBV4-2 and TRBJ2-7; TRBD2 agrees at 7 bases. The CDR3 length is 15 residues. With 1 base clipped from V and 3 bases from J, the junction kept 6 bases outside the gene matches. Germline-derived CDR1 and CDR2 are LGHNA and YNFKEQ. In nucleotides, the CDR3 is TGTGCCAGCAGCCAAGGAGATAGCGGGTTCTACGAGCAGTACTTC. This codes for CASSQGDSGFYEQYF.

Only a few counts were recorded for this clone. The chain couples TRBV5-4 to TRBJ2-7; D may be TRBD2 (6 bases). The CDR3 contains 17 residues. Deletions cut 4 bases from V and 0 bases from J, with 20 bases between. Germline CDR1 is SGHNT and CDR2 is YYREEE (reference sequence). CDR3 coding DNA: TGTGCCAGCAGCCTGGAGGCGGGAACTGCCATCTCCTACGAGCAGTACTTC. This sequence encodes CASSLEAGTAISYEQYF.

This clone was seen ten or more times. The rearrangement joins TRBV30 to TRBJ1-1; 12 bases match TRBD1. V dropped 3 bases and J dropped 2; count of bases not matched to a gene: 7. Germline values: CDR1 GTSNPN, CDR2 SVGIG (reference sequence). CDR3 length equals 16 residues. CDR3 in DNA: TGTGCCTGGAGCGGCGGGGACAGGGGGCAAAACACTGAAGCTTTCTTT. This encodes CAWSGGDRGQNTEAFF. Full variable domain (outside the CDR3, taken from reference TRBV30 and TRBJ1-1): SQTIHQWPATLVQPVGSPLSLECTVEGTSNPNLYWYRQAAGRGLQLLFYSVGIGQISSEVPQNLSASRPQDRQFILSSKKLLLSDSGFYLCAWSGGDRGQNTEAFFGQGTRLTVV.

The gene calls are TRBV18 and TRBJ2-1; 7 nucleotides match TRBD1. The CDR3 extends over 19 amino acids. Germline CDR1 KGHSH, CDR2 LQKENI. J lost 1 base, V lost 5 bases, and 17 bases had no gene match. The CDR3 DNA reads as TGTGCCAGCTCAATAGAGCGACAGGGACGGTTGGGGTCCTACAATGAGCAGTTCTTC. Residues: CASSIERQGRLGSYNEQFF.

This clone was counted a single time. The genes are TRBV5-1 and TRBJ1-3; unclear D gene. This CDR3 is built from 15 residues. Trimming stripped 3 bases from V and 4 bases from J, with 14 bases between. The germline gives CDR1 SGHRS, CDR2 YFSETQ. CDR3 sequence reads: CASSSAGPGGNTIYF. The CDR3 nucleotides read TGCGCCAGCAGCTCCGCAGGACCTGGAGGAAACACCATATATTTT.

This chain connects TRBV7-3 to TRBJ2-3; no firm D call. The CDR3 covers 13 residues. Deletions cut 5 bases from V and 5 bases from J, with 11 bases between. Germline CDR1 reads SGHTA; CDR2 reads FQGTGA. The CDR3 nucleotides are TGTGCCAGCAGCGAGCGCGGCGGAGATACGCAGTATTTT. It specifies CASSERGGDTQYF.

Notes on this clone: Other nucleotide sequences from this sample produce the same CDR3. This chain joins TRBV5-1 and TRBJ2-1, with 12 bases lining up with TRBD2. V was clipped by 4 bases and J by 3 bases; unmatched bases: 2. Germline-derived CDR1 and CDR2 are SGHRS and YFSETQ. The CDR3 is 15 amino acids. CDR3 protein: CASSLGLAGYNEQFF. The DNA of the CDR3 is TGCGCCAGCAGCCTGGGACTAGCGGGCTACAATGAGCAGTTCTTC.

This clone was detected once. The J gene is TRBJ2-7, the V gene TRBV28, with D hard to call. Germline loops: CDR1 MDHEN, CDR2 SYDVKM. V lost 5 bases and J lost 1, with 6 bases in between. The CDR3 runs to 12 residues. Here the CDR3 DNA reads TGTGCCAGCAGTGCTCCTTCCTACGAGCAGTACTTC. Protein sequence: CASSAPSYEQYF. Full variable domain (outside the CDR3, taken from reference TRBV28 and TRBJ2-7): DVKVTQSSRYLVKRTGEKVFLECVQDMDHENMFWYRQDPGLGLRLIYFSYDVKMKEKGDIPEGYSVSREKKERFSLILESASTNQTSMYLCASSAPSYEQYFGPGTRLTVT.

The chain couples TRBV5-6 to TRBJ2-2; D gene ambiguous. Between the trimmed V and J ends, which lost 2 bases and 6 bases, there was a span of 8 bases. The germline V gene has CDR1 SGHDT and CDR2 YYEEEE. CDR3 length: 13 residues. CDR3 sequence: CASSFTVAGELFF. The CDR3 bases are TGTGCCAGCAGCTTTACAGTCGCCGGGGAGCTGTTTTTT.

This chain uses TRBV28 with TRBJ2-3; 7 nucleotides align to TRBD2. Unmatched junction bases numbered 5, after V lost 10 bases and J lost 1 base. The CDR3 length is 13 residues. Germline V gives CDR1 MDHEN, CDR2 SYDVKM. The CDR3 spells CAIQRGGTDTQYF. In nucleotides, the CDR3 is TGTGCCATACAGCGGGGTGGCACAGATACGCAGTATTTT.

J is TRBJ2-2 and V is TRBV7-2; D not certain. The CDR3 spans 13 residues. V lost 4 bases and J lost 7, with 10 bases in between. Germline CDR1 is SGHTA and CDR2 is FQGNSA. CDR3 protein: CASSYFSGGELFF. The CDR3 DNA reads TGTGCCAGCAGCTACTTCAGTGGCGGGGAGCTGTTTTTT.

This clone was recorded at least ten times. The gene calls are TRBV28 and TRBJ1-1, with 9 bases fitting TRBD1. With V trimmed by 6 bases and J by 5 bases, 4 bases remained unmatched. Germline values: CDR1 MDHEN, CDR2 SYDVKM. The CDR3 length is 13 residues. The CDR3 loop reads CASSLGQGTEAFF. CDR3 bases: TGTGCCAGCAGCCTGGGACAGGGTACTGAAGCTTTCTTT.

CDR3 DNA: TGTGCCAGCAGTTTAGACAGGGGACCCTACGAGCAGTACTTC. It yields the protein CASSLDRGPYEQYF. The genes are TRBV6-5 and TRBJ2-7; 8 bases match TRBD1. The CDR3 extends over 14 amino acids. CDR1 and CDR2 from the germline V gene are MNHEY and SVGAGI. The junction had 4 bases not matched to a gene; V was cut back by 4 bases and J by 2 bases.

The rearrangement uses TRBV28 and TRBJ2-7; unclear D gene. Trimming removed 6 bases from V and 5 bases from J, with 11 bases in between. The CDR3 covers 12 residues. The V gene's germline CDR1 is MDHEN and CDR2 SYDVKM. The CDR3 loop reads CASRLPTDEQYF. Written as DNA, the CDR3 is TGTGCCAGCAGACTACCCACCGACGAGCAGTACTTC. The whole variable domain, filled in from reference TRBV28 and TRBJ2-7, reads DVKVTQSSRYLVKRTGEKVFLECVQDMDHENMFWYRQDPGLGLRLIYFSYDVKMKEKGDIPEGYSVSREKKERFSLILESASTNQTSMYLCASRLPTDEQYFGPGTRLTVT.

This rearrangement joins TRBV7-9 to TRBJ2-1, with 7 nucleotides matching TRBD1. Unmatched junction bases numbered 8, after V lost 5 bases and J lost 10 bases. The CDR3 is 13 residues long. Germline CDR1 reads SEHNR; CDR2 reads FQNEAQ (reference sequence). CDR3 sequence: CASSPRTGLEQFF. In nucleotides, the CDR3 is TGTGCCAGCAGCCCCCGGACAGGTTTGGAGCAGTTCTTC.

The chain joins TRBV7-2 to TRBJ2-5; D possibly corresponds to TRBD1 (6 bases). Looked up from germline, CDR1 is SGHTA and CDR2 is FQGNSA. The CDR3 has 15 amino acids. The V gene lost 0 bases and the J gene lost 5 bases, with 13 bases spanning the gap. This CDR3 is CASSLASAGEETQYF. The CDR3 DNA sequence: TGTGCCAGCAGCTTAGCCTCGGCAGGGGAGGAGACCCAGTACTTC.